This record looks at one T cell receptor beta chain sequence and its context. There is no known antigen for this receptor. The entry originates in a study of T cells expressing NK-cell markers (dated by TCRdb to the early 2020s). Regarding the research as a whole: In sorted CD3+CD56+NKG2C+, CD3+CD56+NKG2C- and CD3+CD56-NKG2C+ T-cell subsets from several donors, TCR beta-chain repertoires were profiled. Randomly selected healthy volunteers, three men and five women, were used as the eight sequenced donors. Illumina HiSeq 2000/2500, MiSeq or NextSeq was used to sequence libraries as 2 x 150 bp reads. Seven of the eight sequenced donors were HCMV-seropositive and one was HCMV-seronegative. Points the paper makes about the study in general: Those dominant clonotypes were again the most abundant among CD3+CD56-NKG2C+ cells in four donors, at about 25-60.1%. It remained unclear whether the expanded NKG2C-expressing T cell clones were specific for HCMV antigens. In 5 to 7 donors, the dominant CD3+CD56+NKG2C+ clonotypes ranked among the top 10 CD8+ clonotypes, making up 1.0-7.0% of CD8+ T cells.

HCMV serostatus was determined by detecting HCMV-specific IgG in serum with a commercial ELISA kit. Peripheral blood mononuclear cells were isolated from blood by Ficoll density gradient centrifugation. According to the germline V gene (reference sequence), CDR1 reads DFQATT and CDR2 reads SNEGSKA. The CDR3 spans 16 residues, from the cysteine through the phenylalanine. The DNA is unrecorded. Sequencing was carried out with an Illumina HiSeq 2000. The TCR beta cDNA libraries were made using 5'RACE template switching, a step that added both a universal primer site and unique molecular identifiers. cDNA synthesis was primed from the TCR beta constant segment and was followed by two successive PCR amplification steps. In the paper's pipeline: MIGEC handled demultiplexing of the reads and grouping by UMI, while MiTCR was used to assemble and quantify clonotypes. To exclude erroneous sequences, only TCR cDNA sequences supported by at least two reads were retained. The tcR package was used for downstream repertoire analysis, and clonotypes were matched between fractions using CDR3 nucleotide sequence together with V segment. VDJmatch was used to annotate antigen specificity against VDJdb, with one amino acid substitution in CDR3 allowed. Each CDR3 protein sequence appears as one entry after TCRdb reprocessed the reads, and no DNA is included. Here the V and J calls rest on TCRdb's processing, not on the authors' analysis. The record for this sample contains 500,000 to 700,000 distinct CDR3 sequences. The ten top clones hold around 3.3% of the sample.

The V and J segments used are TRBV20-1 and TRBJ1-4; TCRdb designates TRBD1, a call that cannot be tested without DNA. The specimen was blood T cells: a sorted CD56 or NKG2C T cell subset, CD4+ or CD8+ T cells, or bulk PBMC T cells (not recorded which). The TCR was taken from a young man in good health. Donor details come from another sample of the same person, matched by shared clones. CDR3 loop: CSAPPGPGRDGEKLFF.